This T cell receptor (beta chain) was observed in a study of T cell repertoires in cytomegalovirus infection. In the study overall: Matching HLA type, along with CMV infection, was indicated by public TCR beta signatures.

For this clonotype: Its antigen is unknown.

The germline gives CDR1 ENHRY, CDR2 SYGVKD. V was trimmed by 7 bases and J by 5 bases, leaving 17 bases between them. The CDR3 totals 14 residues. Study results and limitations: CMV-specific TCR beta clonotypes restricted by HLA-C were the ones dominating the ex vivo response.

Each CDR3 protein is one row after TCRdb ran MiXCR on the reads. The repertoire holds around 770,000 distinct CDR3 sequences, almost 30% seen once, with approximately 14% in the top ten. This clonotype was sampled from a human donor in good health (CMV status not recorded). Some clones in this sample may be carry-over from other donors' samples. V is TRBV10-3 and J is TRBJ2-5, with D possibly TRBD1 on 6 matching bases. The material was cultured CD8+ T cells from PBMCs, obtained from culture after CMV antigen stimulation. CDR3 sequence: CAIMRPGAGETQYF. For the CDR3, the DNA is TGTGCCATCATGAGGCCAGGGGCAGGGGAGACCCAGTACTTC.